Below are 18 T cell receptor beta chains sequenced from a single sample in a study of T-cell memory formation after mild COVID-19 (dated by TCRdb to the early 2020s). Libraries were made using 5' RACE. Sequencing was performed on an Illumina NovaSeq 6000. In-frame beta chains were kept once TCRdb had trimmed the public reads at Q25 with fastp and called clones with MiXCR. Entries are consolidated by CDR3 protein sequence, retaining the most common genes and DNA. The sample records roughly 200,000 distinct CDR3 sequences, roughly 10% of which are singletons. The top ten clonotypes cover roughly 3.5% of the sample. The sequenced sample consisted of PBMCs or a T cell subset sorted from them (not recorded which). Every receptor here comes from a man aged 18 to 29 who had mild COVID-19 (a few samples of this study predate the infection). The sample titles of this study are shuffled in the database, so cell type and time point are left out; the donor was told from shared clones.

This clonotype was recorded many times. The V gene is TRBV10-3, the J gene TRBJ2-3; unclear D gene. V was pared by 6 bases and J by 5 bases, with 12 bases between. Per the germline V gene, CDR1 is ENHRY and CDR2 is SYGVKD. This CDR3 region has 13 residues. The CDR3 DNA reads as TGTGCCATCAGCGTGTCCAGGCAAGATACGCAGTATTTT. Translated: CAISVSRQDTQYF.

This clonotype was seen a few times. The V gene is TRBV12-3 or TRBV12-4, the J gene TRBJ1-6, with a possible D match to TRBD1 (5 bases). V was pared by 3 bases and J by 7 bases, with 13 bases between. The CDR3 runs to 15 residues. The chain's CDR3 is CASSFGGRGNSPLHF. In nucleotides, the CDR3 is TGTGCCAGCAGTTTCGGGGGACGTGGGAATTCACCCCTCCACTTT.

The chain joins TRBV12-3 or TRBV12-4 to TRBJ1-2; 12 bases are shared with TRBD1. V shed 4 bases and J 8 bases; nucleotides not matched to a gene: 5. This CDR3 is built from 14 residues. Here the CDR3 DNA reads TGTGCCAGCAGTTCGGGACAGGGGGCTTGGGGCTACACCTTC. As protein: CASSSGQGAWGYTF.

This clonotype occurred many times. The gene calls are TRBV4-1 and TRBJ2-1; D may be TRBD1 (6 bases). V was clipped by 0 bases and J by 4 bases, with 10 bases between them. This CDR3 has 15 residues. Germline values: CDR1 MGHRA, CDR2 YSYEKL. In DNA, the CDR3 is TGCGCCAGCAGCCAAGATATTCAGGGGTACAATGAGCAGTTCTTC. Its translation is CASSQDIQGYNEQFF.

This clonotype was detected only a few times. CDR3: CSARDWLGGEQFF. The CDR3 region has the DNA TGCAGTGCTAGAGATTGGCTGGGCGGAGAGCAGTTCTTC. The chain employs TRBV20-1 and TRBJ2-1; the D is unclear. The CDR3 runs to 13 residues. Deletions cut 0 bases from V and 10 bases from J, with 13 bases between. The germline CDR1 and CDR2 sequences are DFQATT and SNEGSKA (reference sequence).

This clonotype occurred a few times. V usage is TRBV6-6 and J usage is TRBJ2-5; D ambiguous. Germline V gene data show CDR1 as MNHNY and CDR2 as SVGAGI (reference sequence). This CDR3 has 13 amino acids. Trimming removed 6 bases at V and 4 bases at J, with 12 bases between. The CDR3 spells CASRRANRETQYF. Here the CDR3 DNA reads TGTGCCAGCAGACGGGCCAACAGAGAGACCCAGTACTTC.

This clonotype was picked up a small number of times. The chain employs TRBV7-9 and TRBJ2-1; 8 nucleotides match TRBD2. The CDR3 extends over 19 amino acids. The germline gives CDR1 SEHNR, CDR2 FQNEAQ (reference sequence). V was clipped by 5 bases and J by 0 bases; unmatched bases: 15. The CDR3 coding sequence is TGTGCCAGCAGCCAACGGCCGTCTTTTAGCGGGGACTCCTACAATGAGCAGTTCTTC. Residues: CASSQRPSFSGDSYNEQFF.

The chain has TRBV12-3 or TRBV12-4 and TRBJ1-2; D is unclear. This CDR3 comprises 14 residues. V was pared by 0 bases and J by 5 bases, with 10 bases between. This chain's CDR3 is CASSLATATYGYTF. The CDR3 nucleotides are TGTGCCAGCAGTTTAGCCACGGCCACATATGGCTACACCTTC.

V usage is TRBV20-1 and J usage is TRBJ2-1, with 16 bases lining up with TRBD2. J gave up 6 bases and V 1 base, and 6 bases lay outside the gene matches. CDR1 and CDR2 from the germline V gene are DFQATT and SNEGSKA (reference sequence). The CDR3 extends over 17 amino acids. The CDR3 loop reads CSARAGLAGGPGNEQFF. The CDR3 DNA reads as TGCAGTGCTAGAGCGGGACTAGCGGGGGGGCCCGGCAATGAGCAGTTCTTC.

There are many counts of this clonotype. V usage is TRBV4-1 and J usage is TRBJ2-7; D is tentatively TRBD1 or TRBD2 (6 bases each). This CDR3 region has 16 residues. Trimming cost V 5 bases and J 0 bases, with 17 bases left between them. Per the germline V gene, CDR1 is MGHRA and CDR2 is YSYEKL. The CDR3 here is CASSDLRGGSSYEQYF. The CDR3 bases are TGCGCCAGCAGCGACCTAAGAGGGGGGAGCTCCTACGAGCAGTACTTC.

This clonotype has a handful of counts. The CDR3 region has the DNA TGTGCCAGCAGCTTGGTGAGGGGGGGCCGGTTGGGCACAGATACGCAGTATTTT. Amino acid sequence: CASSLVRGGRLGTDTQYF. The V and J genes are TRBV7-9 and TRBJ2-3; D perhaps matches TRBD2 (7 bases). Between the trimmed V and J ends, which lost 3 bases and 1 base, there was a span of 20 bases. Germline V gene sequence: CDR1 SEHNR, CDR2 FQNEAQ (reference sequence). CDR3 length equals 18 residues.

V and J are TRBV12-3 or TRBV12-4 and TRBJ2-3; TRBD2 matches at 11 bases. The junction had 4 bases not matched to a gene; V was cut back by 6 bases and J by 2 bases. The CDR3 spans 15 residues. CDR3 coding DNA: TGTGCCAGCAGCACGACTAGCGGGGTCACAGATACGCAGTATTTT. Its translation: CASSTTSGVTDTQYF.

This clonotype has more than one count but fewer than ten. The V call is TRBV27, the J call TRBJ1-2, with a possible D match to TRBD1 (5 bases). Trimming took off 7 bases at V and 7 bases at J, with 16 bases between the two ends. This CDR3 has 13 residues. Per the germline V gene, CDR1 is MNHEY and CDR2 is SMNVEV (reference sequence). CDR3 DNA sequence: TGTGCCAGCACCCCTAGGGGCGGTTTTGGCTACACCTTC. Amino acids: CASTPRGGFGYTF.

The chain uses TRBV10-3 and TRBJ1-2; D gene uncertain. The CDR3 totals 13 residues. Per the germline V gene, CDR1 is ENHRY and CDR2 is SYGVKD. The V gene lost 3 bases and the J gene lost 4 bases, with 9 bases spanning the gap. The DNA of the CDR3 is TGTGCCATCAGTGATTCGGGAGTCTATGGCTACACCTTC. Amino acid sequence: CAISDSGVYGYTF.

The chain employs TRBV9 and TRBJ2-5, with D perhaps TRBD1 (6 bases). Trimming took 6 bases from V and 5 from J, leaving 17 bases between them. Germline V gives CDR1 SGDLS, CDR2 YYNGEE. This CDR3 has 14 residues. Here the CDR3 DNA reads TGTGCCAGCAACTTGGGGGCAGGTGTGGAGACCCAGTACTTC. This translates into CASNLGAGVETQYF.

This clonotype was detected a few times. The CDR3 region has the DNA TGTGCCTGGAGTATGGGAGGAACCTCTGGAAACACCATATATTTT. This translates into CAWSMGGTSGNTIYF. The chain couples TRBV30 to TRBJ1-3, with unresolved D. The germline V gene encodes CDR1 GTSNPN and CDR2 SVGIG (reference sequence). V lost 2 bases to trimming and J lost 0 bases, with 11 bases between them. The CDR3 runs to 15 residues.

This sequence joins TRBV5-1 and TRBJ2-3, with TRBD1 matching 7 bases. The CDR3 runs 16 residues. V lost 0 bases to trimming and J lost 2 bases; unmatched junction nucleotides: 6. Per the germline V gene, CDR1 is SGHRS and CDR2 is YFSETQ. The CDR3 sequence is CASSLEYRGATDTQYF. The CDR3 nucleotides read TGCGCCAGCAGCTTGGAGTACAGGGGAGCCACAGATACGCAGTATTTT.

CDR3 sequence reads: CASSYDRRNEQFF. The DNA for the CDR3 is TGTGCCAGCAGCTACGACAGACGCAATGAGCAGTTCTTC. V is TRBV3-1 and J is TRBJ2-1, with D possibly TRBD1 on 5 matching bases. Trimming removed 5 bases at V and 6 bases at J, with 11 bases between. The CDR3 contains 13 residues. Germline CDR1 and CDR2: LGHDT and YNNKEL (reference sequence).